The 18 T cell receptor beta chains below were found in one sample sequenced in a study of T cell responses to AZD1222 COVID-19 vaccine. The repertoire was sequenced with immunoSEQ multiplex PCR; TCRdb's copy has only in-frame clones and lacks some. The repertoire has 150,000 or so clones, 75% to 95% of them found once; the top ten carry over 1.1%. The sequencing used peripheral blood, collected on day 0 of AZD1222 vaccination. The receptor source for this set is an adult in good health.

The J gene is TRBJ2-2, the V gene TRBV6-5, with 7 nucleotides matching TRBD2. This CDR3 is 15 amino acids long. V lost 4 bases and J lost 2; bases outside the gene matches: 4. Germline assignment: CDR1 MNHEY and CDR2 SVGAGI. The CDR3 region has the DNA TGTGCCAGCAGTTCGGGACTAACAAACACCGGGGAGCTGTTTTTT. Amino acids: CASSSGLTNTGELFF.

The chain has TRBV7-2 and TRBJ1-2, with no clear D. Germline V lookup: CDR1 SGHTA, CDR2 FQGNSA. This CDR3 contains 14 residues. V shed 3 bases and J shed 0 bases, with 8 bases lying between them. CDR3 nucleotide sequence: TGTGCCAGCAGCTTGGCAGCTACTAACTATGGCTACACCTTC. This codes for CASSLAATNYGYTF.

This sequence joins TRBV5-8 and TRBJ2-2; TRBD2 aligns across 9 bases. The CDR3 covers 16 residues. Germline lookup yields CDR1 SGHTS and CDR2 YDEGEE. V was clipped by 4 bases and J by 7 bases; unmatched bases: 11. The CDR3 DNA is TGTGCCAGCAGCCTGACTAGCGGTCTGGGGGGCGGGGAGCTGTTTTTT. Its translation is CASSLTSGLGGGELFF.

This clone was seen only once. The chain recombines TRBV7-2 with TRBJ1-5; no clear D. This CDR3 spans 14 amino acids. Per the germline V gene, CDR1 is SGHTA and CDR2 is FQGNSA. The V end lost 4 bases, the J end lost 5 bases, and 12 bases lay between the germline ends. The CDR3 DNA reads TGTGCCAGCAGCTCCGATCGGTGGGATCAGCCCCAGCATTTT. Translation: CASSSDRWDQPQHF.

The V call is TRBV4-3, the J call TRBJ2-3, with 7 bases matching TRBD2. Germline trimming cut 0 bases from V and 4 bases from J; bases unmatched to any gene: 4. The CDR3 has 15 residues. Germline V CDR1 and CDR2: LGHNA, YSLEER. CDR3 in amino acids: CASSQEAGDADTQYF. Written as DNA, the CDR3 is TGCGCCAGCAGCCAAGAGGCGGGAGACGCAGATACGCAGTATTTT.

The chain recombines TRBV27 with TRBJ1-5, with D uncertain. The CDR3 loop spans 16 amino acids. The V gene's germline CDR1 is MNHEY and CDR2 SMNVEV (reference sequence). V lost 1 base and J 2 bases, leaving 12 bases between the germline ends. CDR3 DNA: TGTGCCAGCAGTTTATATCGGGGAGGAGGCAATCAGCCCCAGCATTTT. Protein: CASSLYRGGGNQPQHF.

This chain links TRBV5-1 with TRBJ2-7; no firm D call. The CDR3 loop spans 11 amino acids. Germline V gene sequence: CDR1 SGHRS, CDR2 YFSETQ. Trimming pared 0 bases from V and 5 bases from J, leaving 3 bases between. The CDR3 DNA reads as TGCGCCAGCAGCTTGGACAACGAGCAGTACTTC. Protein product: CASSLDNEQYF.

The chain uses TRBV5-1 and TRBJ2-7; 8 nucleotides line up with TRBD1. The J segment lost 0 bases and the V segment lost 3 bases, leaving 8 bases of the junction unmatched. The germline V gene encodes CDR1 SGHRS and CDR2 YFSETQ. The CDR3 contains 16 residues. The CDR3, as DNA: TGCGCCAGCAGCTCCTCCGGGACAGGAAGCTCCTACGAGCAGTACTTC. Its translation: CASSSSGTGSSYEQYF.

The chain carries TRBV27 and TRBJ2-7; 9 positions agree with TRBD1. Trimming took 6 bases from V and 2 from J; bases not matched to a gene: 11. This CDR3 has 16 amino acids. Germline CDR1 MNHEY, CDR2 SMNVEV (reference sequence). The CDR3 DNA sequence: TGTGCCAGCAGGATGGACAGGGGCAGGTTTACCTACGAGCAGTACTTC. It codes for CASRMDRGRFTYEQYF.

This sequence joins TRBV7-2 and TRBJ1-1; possible D gene TRBD1, 5 bases. The CDR3 extends over 15 amino acids. The germline V and J ends were trimmed by 3 bases and 0 bases, with 11 bases remaining between them. The germline V gene has CDR1 SGHTA and CDR2 FQGNSA. Here the CDR3 reads CASSLTGDMNTEAFF. The CDR3 DNA reads TGTGCCAGCAGCTTGACGGGGGATATGAACACTGAAGCTTTCTTT.

This clone was detected once. V usage is TRBV19 and J usage is TRBJ1-2; D is uncertain. This CDR3 spans 14 amino acids. V was trimmed by 6 bases and J by 1 base, leaving 12 bases between them. Germline assignment: CDR1 LNHDA and CDR2 SQIVND (reference sequence). DNA of the CDR3: TGTGCCAGTAGCCGTAAACGGAATAACTATGGCTACACCTTC. Its translation: CASSRKRNNYGYTF.

This chain connects TRBV5-1 to TRBJ2-5; D is perhaps TRBD1 or TRBD2 (5 bases each). The CDR3 has 15 residues. Trimming left V 4 bases short and J 3 bases short, with 16 bases between. From germline, CDR1 is SGHRS and CDR2 YFSETQ. CDR3 region: CASSPGRLLEETQYF. The CDR3 bases are TGCGCCAGCAGCCCGGGACGGCTGCTAGAAGAGACCCAGTACTTC.

The V and J genes are TRBV18 and TRBJ1-1, with no clear D. The CDR3 consists of 14 residues. V was trimmed by 2 bases and J by 2 bases, leaving 9 bases between them. The germline V gene has CDR1 KGHSH and CDR2 LQKENI. CDR3 residues: CASSPLQINTEAFF. The CDR3 coding sequence is TGTGCCAGCTCACCATTACAGATAAACACTGAAGCTTTCTTT. The full variable domain, rest sourced from reference TRBV18 and TRBJ1-1, is NAGVMQNPRHLVRRRGQEARLRCSPMKGHSHVYWYRQLPEEGLKFMVYLQKENIIDESGMPKERFSAEFPKEGPSILRIQQVVRGDSAAYFCASSPLQINTEAFFGQGTRLTVV.

The chain is built from TRBV6-2 or TRBV6-3 and TRBJ2-5; maybe TRBD1 (5 bases). Germline V gives CDR1 MNHEY, CDR2 SVGEGT. The CDR3 has 14 residues. Trimming pared 0 bases from V and 5 bases from J, leaving 10 bases between. The CDR3 loop reads CASSYSWGRETQYF. CDR3 in DNA: TGTGCCAGCAGTTACTCGTGGGGCCGGGAGACCCAGTACTTC.

This clone was picked up a small number of times. The chain has TRBV5-1 and TRBJ1-6; no reliable D call. The CDR3 extends over 16 amino acids. Germline loops: CDR1 SGHRS, CDR2 YFSETQ. V was trimmed by 5 bases and J by 2 bases, leaving 14 bases between them. In DNA form, the CDR3 reads TGCGCCAGCAGAAGAGTAGGCGGCGCCTATAATTCACCCCTCCACTTT. This translates into CASRRVGGAYNSPLHF.

This clone was seen once. This rearrangement joins TRBV7-2 to TRBJ2-7; 10 nucleotides agree with TRBD2. Germline V gives CDR1 SGHTA, CDR2 FQGNSA. The CDR3 loop spans 15 amino acids. V was pared by 5 bases and J by 2 bases, with 6 bases of the junction left unmatched. This CDR3 is CASSPGLAATYEQYF. The CDR3 DNA reads as TGTGCCAGCAGCCCTGGACTAGCGGCGACCTACGAGCAGTACTTC. Looking up the rest from reference TRBV7-2 and TRBJ2-7 gives the full variable domain: GAGVSQSPSNKVTEKGKDVELRCDPISGHTALYWYRQSLGQGLEFLIYFQGNSAPDKSGLPSDRFSAERTGGSVSTLTIQRTQQEDSAVYLCASSPGLAATYEQYFGPGTRLTVT.

The CDR3 DNA reads as TGTGCCAGCATCCTGGACGGTCCTTTCTACAATGAGCAGTTCTTC. Residues: CASILDGPFYNEQFF. The chain uses TRBV6-5 and TRBJ2-1; D remains ambiguous. The CDR3 consists of 15 residues. Germline lookup yields CDR1 MNHEY and CDR2 SVGAGI. With 7 bases removed from V and 3 bases from J, the gap between germline ends came to 16 bases.

The V call is TRBV5-6, the J call TRBJ1-3; maybe TRBD1 (5 bases). From germline, CDR1 is SGHDT and CDR2 YYEEEE. Trimming took 4 bases from V and 9 from J, leaving 11 bases between them. The CDR3 extends over 12 amino acids. The chain's CDR3 is CASSVGGITIYF. The CDR3 coding sequence is TGTGCCAGCAGCGTGGGGGGGATCACCATATATTTT.